This T cell receptor beta chain was sequenced during a study of T-cell reconstitution after alpha-beta-depleted transplantation in children. Broader study findings: There were reportedly several hundred expanded graft clones from which alpha-beta T cells came about two months after transplant. At day 60, the high TCRbeta diversity found in some patients originated from recipient T cells and thymic progenitors that had survived.

The CDR3 consists of 14 residues. Germline V gene lookup returns CDR1 MNHEY and CDR2 SVGAGI. Trimming left V 2 bases short and J 2 bases short, with 7 bases between. About this clonotype itself: The antigen is not known.

Unique molecular identifiers were incorporated during preparation of the TCRbeta library. Via MiXCR, TCRdb re-called the PCR reads, giving one row per CDR3 protein. The sample comprises about 500,000 distinct CDR3 sequences, around 10% of which are singletons, and around 13% rests with the top ten. Sequencing was performed on PBMCs, mostly from graft donor cells, taken 180 days after TCRalphabeta/CD19-depleted stem cell transplant. The TCR originated in a female patient aged 2 to 10 who had a stem cell transplant for aplastic anemia, so the T cells may come from the graft donor. This chain connects TRBV6-5 to TRBJ1-3; D not certain. The CDR3: CASSYLKAGNTIYF. The DNA for the CDR3 is TGTGCCAGCAGTTACCTGAAGGCTGGAAACACCATATATTTT.